The 8 T cell receptor beta chains below come from one sample, sequenced in a study of OX40 agonist ivuxolimab in advanced cancers. Assay used: immunoSEQ multiplex PCR; TCRdb lists only in-frame clones, some missing. The repertoire holds 90,000 to 130,000 clones, 89% seen once, with 0.25% to 0.3% in the top ten. The sample here was CD4+ or CD8+ T cells sorted from blood, taken in a trial of the OX40 agonist ivuxolimab. The receptors shown here come from an adult with an advanced solid tumor such as melanoma, head and neck, liver or kidney cancer.

The V and J genes are TRBV7-9 and TRBJ2-3, with D unclear. Germline lookup yields CDR1 SEHNR and CDR2 FQNEAQ (reference sequence). Deletions cut 4 bases from V and 0 bases from J, with 14 bases between. CDR3 size: 16 residues. CDR3 amino acids: CASSSVMRSSTDTQYF. CDR3 DNA sequence: TGTGCCAGCAGCTCCGTCATGCGTTCAAGCACAGATACGCAGTATTTT. Combining the CDR3 with reference TRBV7-9 and TRBJ2-3 gives the whole variable domain DTGVSQNPRHKITKRGQNVTFRCDPISEHNRLYWYRQTLGQGPEFLTYFQNEAQLEKSRLLSDRFSAERPKGSFSTLEIQRTEQGDSAMYLCASSSVMRSSTDTQYFGPGTRLTVL.

The chain uses TRBV7-2 and TRBJ1-1; 7 bases fit TRBD1. This CDR3 is 14 amino acids long. Germline lookup yields CDR1 SGHTA and CDR2 FQGNSA. Trimming at V came to 6 bases and at J to 10 bases, leaving 14 bases not matched to a gene. The CDR3 here is CASSLSVQGKGAFF. The CDR3 coding sequence is TGTGCCAGCAGTCTTAGTGTACAGGGGAAGGGAGCTTTCTTT.

J is TRBJ1-1 and V is TRBV7-9; TRBD1 might be the D (5 bases). The CDR3 length is 12 residues. V was pared by 8 bases and J by 1 base, with 8 bases between. Germline assignment: CDR1 SEHNR and CDR2 FQNEAQ (reference sequence). CDR3 in amino acids: CASSTENTEAFF. The CDR3 bases are TGTGCCAGCTCGACAGAGAACACTGAAGCTTTCTTT. The entire variable domain, with the rest obtained from reference TRBV7-9 and TRBJ1-1, is as follows: DTGVSQNPRHKITKRGQNVTFRCDPISEHNRLYWYRQTLGQGPEFLTYFQNEAQLEKSRLLSDRFSAERPKGSFSTLEIQRTEQGDSAMYLCASSTENTEAFFGQGTRLTVV.

A single count supports this clone. The V gene is TRBV30, the J gene TRBJ2-4, with TRBD2 as a possible D gene (6 bases). Germline lookup yields CDR1 GTSNPN and CDR2 SVGIG (reference sequence). This CDR3 is built from 15 residues. Between the trimmed V and J ends, which lost 4 bases and 9 bases, there was a span of 22 bases. The CDR3 loop reads CAWTLWGSRGGIQYF. Written as DNA, the CDR3 is TGTGCCTGGACTCTATGGGGGTCGAGGGGAGGCATTCAGTACTTC.

Notes on this clone: Sequence at one end of the junction differs from germline and may be a read error. The chain combines TRBV6-5 with TRBJ2-7, with 11 bases lining up with TRBD1. Germline V gene data show CDR1 as MNHEY and CDR2 as SVGAGI. The CDR3 contains 13 residues. This CDR3 reads CASSEPEGQGEIF. CDR3 nucleotide sequence: TGTGCCAGCAGTGAGCCAGAGGGACAGGGGGAGATATTC.

The V and J genes are TRBV7-2 and TRBJ2-2; tentative D call: TRBD1 (6 bases). There are 16 residues in the CDR3. The V end was cut by 0 bases, the J end by 7 bases, with 15 bases between. Germline CDR1 and CDR2: SGHTA and FQGNSA. The CDR3 protein is CASSLASTGSGGELFF. As DNA, the CDR3 is TGTGCCAGCAGCTTAGCTAGTACAGGGAGTGGCGGGGAGCTGTTTTTT.

V usage is TRBV30 and J usage is TRBJ1-2; TRBD1 is a possible D gene (5 bases). The CDR3 runs 11 residues. Germline values: CDR1 GTSNPN, CDR2 SVGIG (reference sequence). The V end was cut by 8 bases, the J end by 7 bases, with 14 bases between. The CDR3 protein is CARQTQGGYTF. DNA for the CDR3: TGTGCCCGACAGACCCAAGGTGGCTACACCTTC.

V is TRBV9 and J is TRBJ1-3; D call uncertain. Trimming shortened V by 0 bases and J by 1 base, and 11 bases separated the two germline ends. The CDR3 has 16 residues. The germline gives CDR1 SGDLS, CDR2 YYNGEE. The CDR3 bases are TGTGCCAGCAGCGTAGGGGAAATAGAATCTGGAAACACCATATATTTT. Translation: CASSVGEIESGNTIYF.